A single sample is the source of the 8 T cell receptor beta chains below, sequenced in a study of T cell clonotyping in hematopoietic cell transplantation. Data came from immunoSEQ multiplex PCR; TCRdb stores just in-frame clones and leaves some out. The profile shows approximately 3,500 clones, around 79% of them singletons. Here the sequenced sample was peripheral blood mononuclear cells, taken at the time of graft-versus-host disease after allogeneic stem cell transplant. The receptors come from a female patient aged 45 to 65 who had an allogeneic stem cell transplant from an unrelated donor, so the T cells may come from the graft donor. Some clones in this sample may be carry-over from other donors' samples.

The chain recombines TRBV4-2 with TRBJ1-2; 10 nucleotides agree with TRBD1. The J segment lost 8 bases and the V segment lost 2 bases, leaving 11 bases of the junction unmatched. The V gene's germline CDR1 is LGHNA and CDR2 YNFKEQ. The CDR3 runs to 16 residues. CDR3 bases: TGTGCCAGCAGCCAATACCGTCGACAGGGGGCGACGGGCTACACCTTC. Translating gives CASSQYRRQGATGYTF.

Only a few counts were recorded for this clone. The chain links TRBV7-9 to TRBJ2-1; no reliable D call. Trimming cost V 5 bases and J 8 bases, with 19 bases left between them. This CDR3 comprises 15 residues. CDR1 is SEHNR, CDR2 FQNEAQ, per germline (reference sequence). The CDR3 region is CASSPTSLILHEQFF. The CDR3 region has the DNA TGTGCCAGCAGCCCAACGTCCTTAATATTGCATGAGCAGTTCTTC. The whole variable domain, filled in from reference TRBV7-9 and TRBJ2-1, reads DTGVSQNPRHKITKRGQNVTFRCDPISEHNRLYWYRQTLGQGPEFLTYFQNEAQLEKSRLLSDRFSAERPKGSFSTLEIQRTEQGDSAMYLCASSPTSLILHEQFFGPGTRLTVL.

The chain joins TRBV20-1 to TRBJ1-2; possible D gene TRBD1, 5 bases. This CDR3 contains 11 residues. Trimming left V 4 bases short and J 10 bases short, with 13 bases between. From germline, CDR1 is DFQATT and CDR2 SNEGSKA (reference sequence). CDR3: CSANGHGDYTF. CDR3 nucleotide sequence: TGCAGTGCTAACGGACATGGTGACTACACCTTC.

The chain uses TRBV11-3 and TRBJ2-1, with 8 bases fitting TRBD2. The CDR3 runs 14 residues. Per the germline V gene, CDR1 is SGHNT and CDR2 is YENEEA. V shed 1 base, J shed 6 bases, and the junction held 2 bases outside the gene matches. The CDR3 sequence is CASSLGREANEQFF. As DNA, the CDR3 is TGTGCCAGCAGCTTAGGGCGGGAGGCCAATGAGCAGTTCTTC.

This clone has just a few counts. V and J are TRBV7-2 and TRBJ1-3, with unresolved D. Trimming took off 5 bases at V and 0 bases at J, with 11 bases between the two ends. The CDR3 is 15 residues long. CDR1 and CDR2 (germline): SGHTA, FQGNSA. The CDR3 DNA reads TGTGCCAGCAGCCTTTCCACGCTCTCTGGAAACACCATATATTTT. It yields the protein CASSLSTLSGNTIYF. Supplemented by reference TRBV7-2 and TRBJ1-3, the full variable domain reads GAGVSQSPSNKVTEKGKDVELRCDPISGHTALYWYRQSLGQGLEFLIYFQGNSAPDKSGLPSDRFSAERTGGSVSTLTIQRTQQEDSAVYLCASSLSTLSGNTIYFGEGSWLTVV.

The gene calls are TRBV2 and TRBJ1-2; the D is unclear. Germline V gene lookup returns CDR1 SNHLY and CDR2 FYNNEI. The CDR3 runs 12 residues. Trimming stripped 5 bases from V and 8 bases from J, with 12 bases between. CDR3 region: CASSNSVRGYTF. In nucleotides, the CDR3 is TGTGCCAGCAGTAACTCTGTCCGGGGCTACACCTTC.

V and J are TRBV6-1 and TRBJ1-2; D unclear. Germline CDR1 MNHNS, CDR2 SASEGT. This CDR3 is 11 amino acids long. V was pared by 3 bases and J by 2 bases, with 1 base between. In DNA form, the CDR3 reads TGTGCCAGCAGTGACAACTATGGCTACACCTTC. The encoded protein is CASSDNYGYTF.

V gene TRBV7-8 combines with J gene TRBJ1-3, with D perhaps matching TRBD1 (5 bases). Per the germline V gene, CDR1 is SGHVS and CDR2 is FQNEAQ. V was pared by 1 base and J by 0 bases, with 10 bases between. The CDR3 loop spans 16 amino acids. The CDR3 loop is CASSLGEGNSGNTIYF. CDR3 coding DNA: TGTGCCAGCAGCTTAGGAGAGGGGAACTCTGGAAACACCATATATTTT.